The rows below give T cell receptor beta chains drawn from one sample of a study of T cells after yellow fever vaccination. TCRdb fed the 5' RACE reads into MiXCR, producing one record per CDR3 protein. This sample has some 160,000 distinct CDR3 sequences; more than 5.5% occur once, and the top ten carry approximately 2.5%. Here the sequenced sample was CD4+ T cells sorted from PBMCs, taken about 5 days after the first yellow fever vaccination. These receptor sequences come from a man between 18 and 35 years old who received the YFV17D yellow fever vaccine. The CDR3 runs from the conserved cysteine through the conserved F or W. The D gene is left open where the match is weak. Clone size is given for some rows only: seen once, a few or many times, or a class if the clone is expanded.

many	.	TRBV6-2/TRBV6-3	TRBJ1-5	TGTGCCAGCTGTTGCGACACCCGGTACGGCAATCAGCCCCAGCATTTT	CASCCDTRYGNQPQHF
many	TRBD2	TRBV2	TRBJ2-1	TGTGCCAGCAGTGAAGGGCGGGGGGGAGAGGTGCAGTTCTTC	CASSEGRGGEVQFF
many	.	TRBV7-8	TRBJ1-5	TGTGCCAGCAGTTTTTCGGACGGTCAGCCCCAGCATTTT	CASSFSDGQPQHF
many	.	TRBV6-1	TRBJ1-6	TGTGCCAGCGGCAGCCTCTCCTATAATTCACCCCTCCACTTT	CASGSLSYNSPLHF
few	TRBD2	TRBV7-2	TRBJ2-2	TGTGCCAGCAGCCCCTCTAGCGGGGGGGACACCGGGGAGCTGTTTTTT	CASSPSSGGDTGELFF
.	.	TRBV4-1	TRBJ1-2	TGCGCCAGCAGCCAAGATCATAACTATGGCTACACCTTC	CASSQDHNYGYTF
few	.	TRBV29-1	TRBJ2-2	TGCAGCGTTGACCGCTCGAACACCGGGGAGCTGTTTTTT	CSVDRSNTGELFF
many	.	TRBV12-3/TRBV12-4	TRBJ1-2	TGTGCCAGCACCTTGGGGACCCTCCTTAACTATGGCTACACCTTC	CASTLGTLLNYGYTF
many	.	TRBV9	TRBJ1-3	TGTGCCAGCAGCGTAGCTCCTCTGTTAACTGGAAACACCATATATTTT	CASSVAPLLTGNTIYF
.	TRBD1	TRBV7-9	TRBJ1-4	TGTGCCAGCAGCTTACTTGGGACAGGGGGCGAAAAACTGTTTTTT	CASSLLGTGGEKLFF
many	.	TRBV4-2	TRBJ1-5	TGTGCCAGCAGCCGCGGCAGAATGGACCAGCCCCAGCATTTT	CASSRGRMDQPQHF
few	TRBD1	TRBV6-5	TRBJ1-1	TGTGCCAGCAGTTTAACCGGGACAGGGAGGACTGAAGCTTTCTTT	CASSLTGTGRTEAFF
few	.	TRBV5-4	TRBJ2-5	TGTGCCAGCAGCCCGGACGAGAGGGAGACCCAGTACTTC	CASSPDERETQYF
.	TRBD1	TRBV27	TRBJ2-3	TGTGCCAGCCGTTCGGTACCGGGACAGGGGGCAACAGATACGCAGTATTTT	CASRSVPGQGATDTQYF
few	TRBD2	TRBV7-9	TRBJ2-5	TGTGCCAGCAGCTTAGATGTTGGGCTAGCGGGATCAGAGACCCAGTACTTC	CASSLDVGLAGSETQYF
many	.	TRBV18	TRBJ1-1	TGTGCCAGCTCACCATCGGAGGGAAGGAACACTGAAGCTTTCTTT	CASSPSEGRNTEAFF
many	TRBD1	TRBV5-1	TRBJ2-6	TGCGCCAGCAGCGGTTCGACAGGGTCCGGGGCCAACGTCCTGACTTTC	CASSGSTGSGANVLTF
many	TRBD2	TRBV5-1	TRBJ2-1	TGCGCCAGCAGCTTGGCCCCAGCGGGGGGGTGGAATGAGCAGTTCTTC	CASSLAPAGGWNEQFF
many	.	TRBV20-1	TRBJ1-6	TGCAGTGCTAGAGTGGGCAACCCATTAGGACCCCTCCACTTT	CSARVGNPLGPLHF
many	.	TRBV12-3/TRBV12-4	TRBJ2-6	TGTGCCAGCAGACTTTCGACTGGGTGGACCGGCACCGTCCTGACTTTC	CASRLSTGWTGTVLTF
many	.	TRBV3-1	TRBJ2-5	TGTGCCAGCAGCCACAGGGACGGACAAGAGACCCAGTACTTC	CASSHRDGQETQYF
many	.	TRBV11-2	TRBJ2-3	TGTGCCAGCAGCTCCCTGACTTACACAGATACGCAGTATTTT	CASSSLTYTDTQYF
few	TRBD1	TRBV12-3/TRBV12-4	TRBJ1-4	TGTGCCAGCAGCCCCCGCGGGACAGAAGATGAAAAACTGTTTTTT	CASSPRGTEDEKLFF
many	TRBD2	TRBV7-2	TRBJ2-1	TGTGCCAGCAGCCCTTATAGCGGGGGAAACGATGAGCAGTTCTTC	CASSPYSGGNDEQFF
many	.	TRBV10-3	TRBJ1-1	TGTGCCATCAGGAGCCCCATGAACACTGAAGCTTTCTTT	CAIRSPMNTEAFF
many	TRBD1	TRBV3-1	TRBJ1-4	TGTGCCAGCAGCCGGACAGGGAATGAAAAACTGTTTTTT	CASSRTGNEKLFF
many	TRBD1	TRBV7-2	TRBJ1-5	TGTGCCAGCAGCTCATGGACAGGCGTGCCCCAGCATTTT	CASSSWTGVPQHF
many	.	TRBV10-3	TRBJ2-3	TGTGCCATCAGTGGGGACTGGGGGTCGGAAGATACGCAGTATTTT	CAISGDWGSEDTQYF
many	.	TRBV15	TRBJ2-3	TGTGCCACCAGCAGAGCAAGATGGAGGCAGGGTGTAACAGATACGCAGTATTTT	CATSRARWRQGVTDTQYF
once	.	TRBV19	TRBJ1-5	TGTGCCAGTAGTAAAGGACAGAATTCCAATCAGCCCCAGCATTTT	CASSKGQNSNQPQHF
many	TRBD1	TRBV5-1	TRBJ1-1	TGCGCCAGCAGCCGCCTCCGACAGGGCACTGAAGCTTTCTTT	CASSRLRQGTEAFF
.	.	TRBV15	TRBJ2-7	TGTGCCACCAGCAGGGCGGCCGGGTGGGACGAGCAGTACTTC	CATSRAAGWDEQYF
many	.	TRBV9	TRBJ1-6	TGTGCCAGCAGCGCTGGGACCGCGGCCCTCCACTTT	CASSAGTAALHF
many	.	TRBV24-1	TRBJ1-5	TGTGCCACCAGTGCCGCAGGGTGGGATCAGCCCCAGCATTTT	CATSAAGWDQPQHF
few	TRBD1	TRBV7-8	TRBJ1-2	TGTGCCAGCAGCTCAAAATATACAGGGGACTATGGCTACACCTTC	CASSSKYTGDYGYTF
many	TRBD1	TRBV7-2	TRBJ2-1	TGTGCCAGCAGCTCGGGACAGTACAATGAGCAGTTCTTC	CASSSGQYNEQFF
few	.	TRBV28	TRBJ1-5	TGTGCCAGCAAAAACTCCGGGGGCAATCAGCCCCAGCATTTT	CASKNSGGNQPQHF
many	.	TRBV3-1	TRBJ2-7	TGTGCCAGCAGTACCGTCCCCTACGAGCAGTACTTC	CASSTVPYEQYF